This T cell receptor (beta chain) came from a study of glioma-infiltrating T cells after dendritic cell vaccination. Clones were read by immunoSEQ multiplex PCR, and TCRdb kept only the in-frame ones, dropping some. The table shows roughly 60,000 clones, with approximately 87% occurring only once. The time point: after dendritic cell vaccination, including at tumor progression/relapse. Isocitrate dehydrogenase mutation was absent in all glioblastoma patients. PBMC sampling occurred before vaccination, two weeks after the third dose, and at progression. Germline CDR1 reads SGHAT; CDR2 reads FQNNGV. The CDR3 has 17 amino acids. Trimming took off 1 base at V and 2 bases at J, with 17 bases between the two ends.

The source was blood, collected after dendritic cell vaccination. The V call is TRBV11-2, the J call TRBJ1-1, with D tentatively TRBD1 (5 bases). This TCR was sampled from a human donor with glioblastoma. The CDR3 nucleotides read TGTGCCAGCAGCTTAGTCGGTCGGACAAGCCTTAACACTGAAGCTTTCTTT. Translation gives CASSLVGRTSLNTEAFF.